The sample holds one count of the clone carrying this T cell receptor beta chain. The antigen remains undetermined. PCR employed 60 Vbeta and 13 Jbeta primers. TCRdb's copy holds only in-frame clones and misses some; the assay was immunoSEQ multiplex PCR. The sample holds some 150,000 clones, less than 85% seen once. Germline V lookup: CDR1 SGHRS, CDR2 YFSETQ. Losses at the gene ends were 3 bases for V and 5 bases for J; bases not matched to a gene: 2. The CDR3 loop spans 15 amino acids. The data were taken from a study of cytomegalovirus exposure and HLA in healthy donors. In the study overall: Early released data had roughly 81 million unique TCRs, all coming from HLA-typed donors.

Study-wide findings and caveats: A later examination showed that TCR association rates differed by HLA locus, with DRB1 most and HLA-C fewest. Most CMV-associated TCR beta chains were later found to appear HLA-restricted.

The chain carries TRBV5-1 and TRBJ2-1; TRBD2 matches 13 bases. Sequencing used PBMCs. This receptor was identified in a man aged 35 to 55 in good health and CMV-seronegative. This chain's CDR3 is CASSSGLAGDNEQFF. CDR3 sequence (DNA): TGCGCCAGCAGCTCCGGACTAGCGGGAGACAATGAGCAGTTCTTC.